The 13 T cell receptor beta chains below all came from one sample that was sequenced in a study of T-cell reconstitution after alpha-beta-depleted transplantation in children. The TCRbeta library incorporated unique molecular identifiers. One entry per CDR3 protein results from TCRdb running MiXCR on the PCR reads. The repertoire holds approximately 250,000 distinct CDR3 sequences, with 9.7% as singletons. The input for sequencing was PBMCs from the stem cell graft donor, taken from the stem cell graft. Receptors were obtained from a human donor who donated a stem cell graft to a child with SCID.

This clonotype was detected many times. The CDR3 reads CASSQPKSETQYF. The CDR3 nucleotides are TGTGCCAGCAGCCAACCTAAGTCGGAGACCCAGTACTTC. The rearrangement links TRBV4-2 to TRBJ2-5, with D unresolved. There are 13 residues in the CDR3. Per the germline V gene, CDR1 is LGHNA and CDR2 is YNFKEQ. The V end was cut by 2 bases, the J end by 5 bases, with 9 bases between.

This clonotype was seen many times. The chain carries TRBV4-3 and TRBJ2-3, with TRBD2 matching 9 bases. There are 17 residues in the CDR3. Germline assignment: CDR1 LGHNA and CDR2 YSLEER. Trimming removed 0 bases from V and 3 bases from J; junction bases left unmatched: 7. This CDR3 reads CASSQELGGGATDTQYF. DNA of the CDR3: TGCGCCAGCAGCCAAGAATTAGGCGGGGGGGCGACAGATACGCAGTATTTT.

This chain uses TRBV20-1 with TRBJ1-4; the D gene is possibly TRBD1 (6 bases). CDR3 length: 13 amino acids. Trimming took off 5 bases at V and 5 bases at J, with 12 bases between the two ends. Germline V lookup: CDR1 DFQATT, CDR2 SNEGSKA (reference sequence). CDR3 DNA sequence: TGCAGTGCTCAGGGGCAGGGCAATGAAAAACTGTTTTTT. Translation gives CSAQGQGNEKLFF.

This clonotype was counted ten times or more. The rearrangement uses TRBV4-2 and TRBJ2-7, with D perhaps TRBD1 or TRBD2 (5 bases each). Germline loops: CDR1 LGHNA, CDR2 YNFKEQ. CDR3 length equals 14 residues. The germline V and J ends were trimmed by 0 bases and 1 base, with 7 bases remaining between them. In nucleotides, the CDR3 is TGTGCCAGCAGCCAAGATGAGGGGTCCTACGAGCAGTACTTC. Protein: CASSQDEGSYEQYF.

This clonotype was picked up many times. The chain joins TRBV27 to TRBJ2-7, with 7 nucleotides matching TRBD1. Germline CDR1 MNHEY, CDR2 SMNVEV (reference sequence). The trim removed 4 bases at V and 6 bases at J, leaving 9 bases unmatched. This CDR3 contains 14 residues. CDR3: CASSYGQDVFEQYF. Written as DNA, the CDR3 is TGTGCCAGCAGTTACGGACAGGACGTCTTCGAGCAGTACTTC.

In this sample, this clonotype turned up many times. The gene calls are TRBV20-1 and TRBJ2-7, with a tentative D call TRBD2 (6 bases). The CDR3 runs 16 residues. V dropped 3 bases and J dropped 7 bases, with 25 bases sitting between them. Germline CDR1 and CDR2: DFQATT and SNEGSKA (reference sequence). CDR3: CSASIPPRRGFEEQYF. In nucleotides, the CDR3 is TGCAGTGCTAGTATACCTCCGCGGAGGGGTTTCGAGGAGCAGTACTTC.

In this sample, this clonotype turned up a few times. V and J are TRBV4-3 and TRBJ1-4; D gene ambiguous. Trimming pared 4 bases from V and 1 base from J, leaving 10 bases between. The CDR3 has 15 amino acids. CDR1 and CDR2 from the germline V gene are LGHNA and YSLEER. In DNA, the CDR3 is TGCGCCAGCAGCCCCCGCGCGGGAACTAATGAAAAACTGTTTTTT. It encodes CASSPRAGTNEKLFF.

V is TRBV3-1 and J is TRBJ2-1; 11 bases map to TRBD2. CDR1 and CDR2 (germline): LGHDT, YNNKEL (reference sequence). V trimming: 3 bases; J trimming: 6 bases; junction bases outside the gene matches: 1. There are 14 residues in the CDR3. The CDR3 DNA follows: TGTGCCAGCAGCCATCTAGCGGGAGGCAATGAGCAGTTCTTC. Protein sequence: CASSHLAGGNEQFF.

This clonotype was counted many times. J is TRBJ2-7 and V is TRBV14; D remains ambiguous. There are 15 residues in the CDR3. Deletions cut 1 base from V and 0 bases from J, with 10 bases between. Germline V gene lookup returns CDR1 SGHDN and CDR2 FVKESK. CDR3 sequence: CASSQASGSSYEQYF. Written as DNA, the CDR3 is TGTGCCAGCAGCCAAGCTTCAGGCAGCTCCTACGAGCAGTACTTC.

Concerning this clonotype: Possible read error: a much larger clone is one base away. CDR3: CATSRDVFQSFPEDFF. The CDR3 DNA reads TGTGCCACCAGCAGAGATGTTTTTCAGTCTTTCCCTGAAGATTTCTTT. The chain combines TRBV15 with TRBJ1-1; unclear D gene. Germline assignment: CDR1 LNHNV and CDR2 YYDKDF (reference sequence). The CDR3 spans 16 residues.

This clonotype has at least ten counts. The chain employs TRBV12-3 or TRBV12-4 and TRBJ1-1; 8 bases are a match to TRBD1. CDR3 length: 13 amino acids. Trimming at V came to 2 bases and at J to 14 bases, leaving 10 bases not matched to a gene. This chain's CDR3 is CASSLSGTGTGFF. The CDR3, as DNA: TGTGCCAGCAGTTTATCGGGGACAGGTACGGGGTTCTTT.

The table lists this clonotype with many counts. The rearrangement links TRBV20-1 to TRBJ1-2; 9 positions agree with TRBD1. Germline assignment: CDR1 DFQATT and CDR2 SNEGSKA (reference sequence). After removal of 3 bases from V and 7 bases from J, the junction contained 15 bases not matched to a gene. This CDR3 is 16 amino acids long. The CDR3: CSARARTGAPSPGYTF. In nucleotides, the CDR3 is TGCAGTGCTAGGGCCAGGACAGGGGCGCCATCCCCTGGCTACACCTTC.

This clonotype was seen repeatedly, ten times or more. This chain joins TRBV20-1 and TRBJ2-1; D may be TRBD1 or TRBD2 (7 bases each). Trimming pared 1 base from V and 1 base from J, leaving 11 bases between. The CDR3 has 15 residues. Germline loops: CDR1 DFQATT, CDR2 SNEGSKA (reference sequence). DNA of the CDR3: TGCAGTGCTAGAGTCCAGGGGGGGTCCTACAATGAGCAGTTCTTC. It translates to CSARVQGGSYNEQFF.